Each of the 19 T cell receptor beta chains below was sequenced from the same sample in a study of blood T cell repertoires in COVID-19. Method: immunoSEQ multiplex PCR; TCRdb's copy keeps in-frame clones and lacks some. This table has hundreds of thousands of clones, 75% to 90% appearing once. The sequencing sample was made of peripheral blood. The source is a young man with COVID-19, enrolled during active disease.

CDR3 protein: CASSITSIREQYF. CDR3 sequence (DNA): TGTGCCAGCAGCATTACTAGTATTCGCGAGCAGTACTTC. This sequence joins TRBV14 and TRBJ2-7; TRBD2 is a possible D gene (5 bases). Germline assignment: CDR1 SGHDN and CDR2 FVKESK. The CDR3 extends over 13 amino acids. Trimming removed 5 bases at V and 6 bases at J, with 14 bases between.

The rearrangement uses TRBV6-5 and TRBJ2-7; 7 bases map to TRBD1. Germline CDR1 MNHEY, CDR2 SVGAGI. The length of the CDR3 is 13 residues. V gave up 7 bases and J gave up 2 bases; unmatched junction bases: 5. CDR3 in amino acids: CASMSTGTYEQYF. CDR3 DNA: TGTGCCAGCATGTCGACAGGGACCTACGAGCAGTACTTC.

DNA for the CDR3: TGTGCCAGCGGGCGCAATGAGCAGTTCTTC. As protein: CASGRNEQFF. The chain combines TRBV11-3 with TRBJ2-1, with D unresolved. The V gene lost 8 bases and the J gene lost 6 bases, with 5 bases spanning the gap. The CDR3 length is 10 residues. Germline V gives CDR1 SGHNT, CDR2 YENEEA. The full variable domain, completed using reference TRBV11-3 and TRBJ2-1, is EAGVVQSPRYKIIEKKQPVAFWCNPISGHNTLYWYLQNLGQGPELLIRYENEEAVDDSQLPKDRFSAERLKGVDSTLKIQPAELGDSAVYLCASGRNEQFFGPGTRLTVL.

The rearrangement uses TRBV19 and TRBJ2-7; the D gene is possibly TRBD2 (6 bases). The CDR3 contains 14 residues. Per the germline V gene, CDR1 is LNHDA and CDR2 is SQIVND (reference sequence). V dropped 2 bases and J dropped 2 bases, with 10 bases sitting between them. CDR3 amino acids: CASSISSGPYEQYF. CDR3 DNA: TGTGCCAGTAGTATAAGTAGCGGTCCCTACGAGCAGTACTTC.

The J gene is TRBJ2-3, the V gene TRBV11-3; 11 nucleotides line up with TRBD2. The CDR3 runs to 17 residues. Looked up from germline, CDR1 is SGHNT and CDR2 is YENEEA. V trimming: 5 bases; J trimming: 2 bases; junction bases outside the gene matches: 9. This CDR3 reads CASSLYGTSGDTDTQYF. CDR3 sequence (DNA): TGTGCCAGCAGCCTCTATGGGACTAGCGGAGACACAGATACGCAGTATTTT.

This chain joins TRBV5-1 and TRBJ2-3, with 11 bases aligning to TRBD2. Germline lookup yields CDR1 SGHRS and CDR2 YFSETQ. This CDR3 has 16 residues. V lost 4 bases and J lost 0; bases outside the gene matches: 4. CDR3 bases: TGCGCCAGCAGCACCCGACTAGCGGGGAGCACAGATACGCAGTATTTT. Its translation: CASSTRLAGSTDTQYF. Combining the CDR3 with reference TRBV5-1 and TRBJ2-3 gives the whole variable domain KAGVTQTPRYLIKTRGQQVTLSCSPISGHRSVSWYQQTPGQGLQFLFEYFSETQRNKGNFPGRFSGRQFSNSRSEMNVSTLELGDSALYLCASSTRLAGSTDTQYFGPGTRLTVL.

The V call is TRBV27, the J call TRBJ1-2; 12 bases agree with TRBD1. Germline values: CDR1 MNHEY, CDR2 SMNVEV (reference sequence). With 3 bases clipped from V and 8 bases from J, the junction kept 22 bases outside the gene matches. The length of the CDR3 is 20 residues. In DNA form, the CDR3 reads TGTGCCAGCAGTTTGGTCAGGCGGGGGACAGGGGGCGCTGAACTATGGGGCTACACCTTC. This encodes CASSLVRRGTGGAELWGYTF.

The chain is built from TRBV27 and TRBJ1-3; the D is unclear. Trimming stripped 5 bases from V and 0 bases from J, with 8 bases between. Germline V gene sequence: CDR1 MNHEY, CDR2 SMNVEV (reference sequence). CDR3 size: 14 residues. The CDR3 coding sequence is TGTGCCAGCAGTACGAGACACTCTGGAAACACCATATATTTT. This codes for CASSTRHSGNTIYF.

The CDR3 bases are TGTGCCAGTAGTATCCTGACAGACCTTAGTGGTTTGGCTGAAGCTTTCTTT. It is translated as CASSILTDLSGLAEAFF. The chain carries TRBV19 and TRBJ1-1; D might be TRBD1 (5 bases). Trimming left V 3 bases short and J 6 bases short, with 23 bases between. CDR1 and CDR2 (germline): LNHDA, SQIVND (reference sequence). This CDR3 is built from 17 residues.

The chain links TRBV6-2 or TRBV6-3 to TRBJ1-6; D is possibly TRBD1 (5 bases). CDR3 length: 15 residues. V lost 5 bases, J lost 7 bases, and 15 bases lay in between. Germline-derived CDR1 and CDR2 are MNHEY and SVGEGT. CDR3 loop: CASSGAGGRNSPLHF. For the CDR3, the DNA is TGTGCCAGCAGTGGGGCGGGAGGACGGAATTCACCCCTCCACTTT.

The chain joins TRBV2 to TRBJ2-7; the D is unclear. Germline V lookup: CDR1 SNHLY, CDR2 FYNNEI. The CDR3 spans 9 residues. Trimming removed 11 bases from V and 3 bases from J, with 5 bases in between. This CDR3 is CAENYEQYF. Here the CDR3 DNA reads TGTGCCGAGAACTACGAGCAGTACTTC. Complete variable domain (other parts from reference TRBV2 and TRBJ2-7): EPEVTQTPSHQVTQMGQEVILRCVPISNHLYFYWYRQILGQKVEFLVSFYNNEISEKSEIFDDQFSVERPDGSNFTLKIRSTKLEDSAMYFCAENYEQYFGPGTRLTVT.

The CDR3 sequence: CASSQGRGAGYTF. Here the CDR3 DNA reads TGTGCCAGCAGCCAAGGTCGTGGGGCTGGCTACACCTTC. The J gene is TRBJ1-2, the V gene TRBV3-1 (or the pseudogene TRBV3-2); TRBD1 might be the D (5 bases). CDR3 length: 13 residues. Germline V gene sequence: CDR1 LGHDT, CDR2 YNNKEL (reference sequence). V gave up 1 base and J gave up 7 bases, with 10 bases separating them.

V is TRBV5-1 and J is TRBJ1-5; the match to TRBD1 covers 7 bases. V shed 3 bases, J shed 7 bases, and the junction held 10 bases outside the gene matches. The CDR3 totals 15 residues. Germline V lookup: CDR1 SGHRS, CDR2 YFSETQ. CDR3: CASSSAGGSEQPQHF. CDR3 nucleotide sequence: TGCGCCAGCAGCTCGGCAGGGGGTTCGGAACAGCCCCAGCATTTT.

This chain connects TRBV2 to TRBJ2-1, with 8 bases that match TRBD1. Germline values: CDR1 SNHLY, CDR2 FYNNEI. The CDR3 runs to 16 residues. V lost 0 bases to trimming and J lost 4 bases; unmatched junction nucleotides: 5. The CDR3 region is CASSEAGTGFYNEQFF. The CDR3, as DNA: TGTGCCAGCAGTGAAGCAGGGACAGGATTTTACAATGAGCAGTTCTTC. Full variable domain (remainder filled in from reference TRBV2 and TRBJ2-1): EPEVTQTPSHQVTQMGQEVILRCVPISNHLYFYWYRQILGQKVEFLVSFYNNEISEKSEIFDDQFSVERPDGSNFTLKIRSTKLEDSAMYFCASSEAGTGFYNEQFFGPGTRLTVL.

The V call is TRBV18, the J call TRBJ1-2, with TRBD1 matching 9 bases. The germline V gene encodes CDR1 KGHSH and CDR2 LQKENI. The CDR3 runs to 16 residues. Trimming took 3 bases from V and 4 from J; bases not matched to a gene: 9. CDR3 nucleotides: TGTGCCAGCTCACCGGCCGGGACAGGGAGGTTCTATGGCTACACCTTC. It specifies CASSPAGTGRFYGYTF.

This clone was seen just once. This CDR3 is CSVVSSGRAWVTDTQYF. In nucleotides, the CDR3 is TGCAGCGTTGTGTCTAGCGGGAGGGCCTGGGTCACAGATACGCAGTATTTT. This chain connects TRBV29-1 to TRBJ2-3, with 12 bases lining up with TRBD2. The CDR3 extends over 17 amino acids. V lost 4 bases and J lost 2; bases outside the gene matches: 10. Germline V gene sequence: CDR1 SQVTM, CDR2 ANQGSEA.

With respect to this clone: Other DNA sequences within the sample encode an identical CDR3. The CDR3 protein is CASSKALGRVSYEQYF. The CDR3 bases are TGCGCCAGCAGTAAAGCTTTGGGCAGGGTCTCCTACGAGCAGTACTTC. The chain joins TRBV5-1 to TRBJ2-7; D possibly corresponds to TRBD1 (5 bases). Trimming left V 5 bases short and J 0 bases short, with 18 bases between. CDR1 and CDR2 (germline): SGHRS, YFSETQ. This CDR3 is 16 amino acids long. The full variable domain, rest sourced from reference TRBV5-1 and TRBJ2-7, is KAGVTQTPRYLIKTRGQQVTLSCSPISGHRSVSWYQQTPGQGLQFLFEYFSETQRNKGNFPGRFSGRQFSNSRSEMNVSTLELGDSALYLCASSKALGRVSYEQYFGPGTRLTVT.

V gene TRBV6-1 combines with J gene TRBJ2-7; TRBD1 agrees at 7 bases. With 3 bases clipped from V and 1 base from J, the junction kept 3 bases outside the gene matches. This CDR3 region has 14 residues. The germline V gene has CDR1 MNHNS and CDR2 SASEGT. The CDR3 DNA reads as TGTGCCAGCAGTGAGACAGGGAGATCCTACGAGCAGTACTTC. It codes for CASSETGRSYEQYF.

The table lists this clone with a few counts. The chain recombines TRBV11-1 with TRBJ1-5, with D hard to call. This CDR3 has 13 amino acids. The germline V gene has CDR1 SGHAT and CDR2 FQDESV (reference sequence). V was cut by 3 bases and J by 5 bases, with 8 bases left in between. CDR3 nucleotides: TGTGCCAGCAGCTTGAACAATGATCAGCCCCAGCATTTT. This encodes CASSLNNDQPQHF.